This entry is about one T cell receptor (beta chain). Using immunoSEQ multiplex PCR, the repertoire was profiled, and TCRdb retains in-frame clones only, with some absent. The sample has about 86,000 clones; about nine tenths are singletons. This sample was taken from a study of blood T cell repertoires in COVID-19. Study as a whole: Donors in the United States, Italy and Spain gave samples during acute or convalescent COVID-19. T cells, B-cell-depleted T cells, or PBMCs supplied cDNA or gDNA.

The CDR3 is 16 residues long. V lost 3 bases and J lost 3; bases outside the gene matches: 9. CDR1 is LNHDA and CDR2 is SQIVND in the germline V gene (reference sequence). The material sequenced was peripheral blood. This rearrangement joins TRBV19 to TRBJ1-1, with TRBD1 matching over 8 bases. This TCR came from a human donor in a cohort sampled during active COVID-19. The CDR3 DNA reads TGTGCCAGTAGTATTGGGGTCACAGGGGGTTACACTGAAGCTTTCTTT. This encodes CASSIGVTGGYTEAFF.